Sequencing of this T cell receptor beta chain was carried out in a study of tumor and adjacent non-tumor tissue in lung cancer (dated by TCRdb to the late 2010s). Study-wide context: The cohort included some 11 adenocarcinoma, a couple of squamous cell carcinoma and 1 small cell lung cancer patients. The 15 or so patients were aged about 30 to 76 years, included 10 men and 5 women, and had TNM stage I to III disease. Sequencing produced about 130,000,000 productive TCRbeta reads in total, an average of about 4 million reads per sample. The study compared bulk TCRbeta repertoires from lung tumor tissue and matched distant non-tumor lung tissue of roughly 14 lung cancer patients. TCRbeta CDR3 sequencing was performed on roughly 32 paired specimens, with one tumor sample and one normal lung sample collected per patient. Results and caveats for the whole study, not just this receptor: Peripheral blood was not sequenced, so blood TCRbeta repertoires were not examined in the lung cancer patients of the study. Younger patients had significantly higher TCR diversity, and higher tumor TCR diversity was associated with shorter overall and disease-free survival. The methods do not name the sequencing platform or mention unique molecular identifiers. The top 100 clones accounted for a significantly larger cumulative portion of the repertoire in normal lung than in tumor tissue. Significantly higher TCR diversity (inverse Simpson) was observed in tumor tissue than in normal lung tissue (about 410 vs 180, P = 0.0075, Mann-Whitney U test). Only around 16 patients were in the cohort, and the authors stated that larger samples and more detailed clinical data are needed.

The library came from multiplex PCR. Sequencing used an Illumina HiSeq 2500. TCRbeta libraries were constructed through three rounds of nested PCR with primers (Table S4) according to protocols modified from ARM-PCR. PCR products of 200-500 bp were gel-excised and purified with the QIAquick gel extraction kit before sequencing. On the authors' methods: Reads were cleaned using Trimmomatic, were merged into complete CDR3 sequences using FLASH, and were assigned to V(D)J germline segments using MiTCR. Clonal diversity was computed as the inverse Simpson's index with VDJtools. A read counted as productive if the sequence was in-frame and lacked a premature stop codon. TCRdb applied fastp at Q25 and MiXCR to the public reads, then kept only in-frame beta chains. Each record represents a unique CDR3 protein, reported with the most common genes and DNA among its rows. The V and J calls were determined by TCRdb, not by the authors. The sample records tens of thousands of distinct CDR3 sequences, about three fifths of which are singletons. The ten largest account for over 20% of the sample.

Taken from the germline V gene, the CDR1 and CDR2 loops are SQVTM and ANQGSEA. Spanning cysteine to phenylalanine, the CDR3 consists of 13 amino acids. The CDR3 DNA has 39 bases and is translated from base 1. As concerns this clonotype: No antigen is known for it. One end of the junction varies from germline; a read error may be responsible.

RNA was extracted from bulk unsorted tissue and checked for quality with a NanoDrop ND-1000 and an Agilent 2100. The donors were newly diagnosed lung cancer patients admitted for thoracic surgery in China from August to November 2014 who had not received prior chemotherapy. Anyone who had undergone radiotherapy or chemotherapy before, or who had another cancer at the same time, was left out of the study. Surgical tissue pieces of 1-2 cm3 were preserved in RNAlater solution and were kept at -80 degrees C until use. The V and J segments used are TRBV29-1 and TRBJ2-7; the D gene is perhaps TRBD1, from 5 matching bases. The TCR comes from a middle-aged man with non-small cell lung cancer. The material sequenced was lung tumor tissue. CDR3 sequence: CSVEEAQGYDQYF. The DNA sequence is TGCAGCGTTGAAGAGGCGCAGGGATACGACCAGTACTTC.